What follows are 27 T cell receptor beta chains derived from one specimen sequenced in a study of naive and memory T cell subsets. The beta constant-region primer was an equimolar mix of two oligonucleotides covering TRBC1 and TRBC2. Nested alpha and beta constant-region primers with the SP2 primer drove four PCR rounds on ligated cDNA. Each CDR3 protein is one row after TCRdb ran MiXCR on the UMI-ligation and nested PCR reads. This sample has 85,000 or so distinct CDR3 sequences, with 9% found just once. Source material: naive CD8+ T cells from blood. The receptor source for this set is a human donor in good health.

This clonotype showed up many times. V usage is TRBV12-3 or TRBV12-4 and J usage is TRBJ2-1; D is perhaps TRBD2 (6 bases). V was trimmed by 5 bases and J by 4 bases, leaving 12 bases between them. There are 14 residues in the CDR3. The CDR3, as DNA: TGTGCCAGCAGTCCGGGACTGTTATACAATGAGCAGTTCTTC. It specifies CASSPGLLYNEQFF.

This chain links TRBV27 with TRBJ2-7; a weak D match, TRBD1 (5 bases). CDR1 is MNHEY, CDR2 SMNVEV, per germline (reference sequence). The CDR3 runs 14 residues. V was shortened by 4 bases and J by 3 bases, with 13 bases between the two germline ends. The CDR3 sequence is CASSSVDSFYEQYF. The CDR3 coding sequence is TGTGCCAGCAGTTCCGTCGACAGTTTCTACGAGCAGTACTTC.

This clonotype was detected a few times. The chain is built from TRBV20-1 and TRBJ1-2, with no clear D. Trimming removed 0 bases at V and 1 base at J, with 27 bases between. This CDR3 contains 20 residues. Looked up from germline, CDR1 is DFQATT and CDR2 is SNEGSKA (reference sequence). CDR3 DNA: TGCAGTGCTAGAGATGGAGTAGAAGCGTTGGGCAGCGCATATAACTATGGCTACACCTTC. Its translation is CSARDGVEALGSAYNYGYTF.

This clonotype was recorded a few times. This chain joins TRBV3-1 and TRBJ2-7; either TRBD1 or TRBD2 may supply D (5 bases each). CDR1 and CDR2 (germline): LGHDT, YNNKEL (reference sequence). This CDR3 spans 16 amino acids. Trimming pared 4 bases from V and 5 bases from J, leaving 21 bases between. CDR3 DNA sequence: TGTGCCAGCAGCCGCGACTCCTTGAACGGGGCGGACGAGCAGTACTTC. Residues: CASSRDSLNGADEQYF.

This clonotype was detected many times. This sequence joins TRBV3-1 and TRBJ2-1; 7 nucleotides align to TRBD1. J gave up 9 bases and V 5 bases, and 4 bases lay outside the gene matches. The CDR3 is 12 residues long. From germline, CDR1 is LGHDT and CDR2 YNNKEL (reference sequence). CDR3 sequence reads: CASSFPGGEQFF. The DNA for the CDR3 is TGTGCCAGCAGCTTCCCAGGGGGTGAGCAGTTCTTC.

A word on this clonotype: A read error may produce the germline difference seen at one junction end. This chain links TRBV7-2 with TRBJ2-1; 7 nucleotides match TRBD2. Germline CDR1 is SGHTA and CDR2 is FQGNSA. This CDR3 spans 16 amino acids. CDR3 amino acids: CASSLARLAAYSEQFF. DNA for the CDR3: TGTGCCAGCAGCTTAGCGCGGCTAGCGGCCTACAGTGAGCAGTTCTTC.

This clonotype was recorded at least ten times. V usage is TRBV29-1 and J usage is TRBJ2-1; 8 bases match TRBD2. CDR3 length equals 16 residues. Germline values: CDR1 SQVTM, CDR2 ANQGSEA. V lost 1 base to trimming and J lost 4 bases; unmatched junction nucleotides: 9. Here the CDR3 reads CSVEGASGREYNEQFF. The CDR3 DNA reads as TGCAGCGTTGAAGGGGCCAGCGGGAGAGAATACAATGAGCAGTTCTTC.

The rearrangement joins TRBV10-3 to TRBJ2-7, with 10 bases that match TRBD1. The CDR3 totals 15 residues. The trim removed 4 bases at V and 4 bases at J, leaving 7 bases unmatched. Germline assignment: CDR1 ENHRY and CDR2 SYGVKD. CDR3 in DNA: TGTGCCATCAGTGTGGGACAGGGGAAGGAGTACGAGCAGTACTTC. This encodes CAISVGQGKEYEQYF.

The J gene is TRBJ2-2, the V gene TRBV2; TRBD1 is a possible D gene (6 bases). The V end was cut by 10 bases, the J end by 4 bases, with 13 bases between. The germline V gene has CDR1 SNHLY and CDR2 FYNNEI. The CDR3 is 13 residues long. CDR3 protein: CATRTETTGELFF. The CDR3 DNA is TGTGCCACCAGGACAGAGACCACCGGGGAGCTGTTTTTT.

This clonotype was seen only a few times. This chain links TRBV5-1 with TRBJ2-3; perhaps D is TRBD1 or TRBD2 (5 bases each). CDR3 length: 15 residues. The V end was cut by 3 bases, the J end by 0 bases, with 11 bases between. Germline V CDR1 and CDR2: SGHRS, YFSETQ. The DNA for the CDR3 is TGCGCCAGCAGCTCTTACGGGGCTAGCACAGATACGCAGTATTTT. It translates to CASSSYGASTDTQYF.

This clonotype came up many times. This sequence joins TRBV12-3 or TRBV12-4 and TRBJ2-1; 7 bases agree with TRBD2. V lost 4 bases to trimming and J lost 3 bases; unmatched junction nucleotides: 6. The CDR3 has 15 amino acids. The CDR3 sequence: CASSWQAGNYNEQFF. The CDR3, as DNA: TGTGCCAGCAGTTGGCAAGCGGGAAACTACAATGAGCAGTTCTTC.

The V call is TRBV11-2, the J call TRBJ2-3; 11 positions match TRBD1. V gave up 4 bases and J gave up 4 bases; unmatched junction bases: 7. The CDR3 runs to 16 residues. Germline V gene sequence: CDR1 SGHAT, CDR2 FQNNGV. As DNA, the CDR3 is TGTGCCAGCAGCTCCTCCCGGACAGGGGGCCCAGATACGCAGTATTTT. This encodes CASSSSRTGGPDTQYF.

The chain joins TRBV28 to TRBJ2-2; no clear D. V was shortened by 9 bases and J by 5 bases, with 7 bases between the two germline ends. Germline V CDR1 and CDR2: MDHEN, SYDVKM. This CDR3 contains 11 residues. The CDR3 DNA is TGTGCCAGTCAGGAGACCGGGGAGCTGTTTTTT. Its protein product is CASQETGELFF.

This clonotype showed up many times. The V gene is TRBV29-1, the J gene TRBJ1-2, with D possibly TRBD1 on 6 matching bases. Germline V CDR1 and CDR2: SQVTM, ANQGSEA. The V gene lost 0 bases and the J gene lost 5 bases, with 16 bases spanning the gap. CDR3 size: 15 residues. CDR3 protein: CSVEDWDDRRYGYTF. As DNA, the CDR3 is TGCAGCGTTGAAGATTGGGACGACAGGCGGTATGGCTACACCTTC. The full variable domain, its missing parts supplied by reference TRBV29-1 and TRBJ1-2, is SAVISQKPSRDICQRGTSLTIQCQVDSQVTMMFWYRQQPGQSLTLIATANQGSEATYESGFVIDKFPISRPNLTFSTLTVSNMSPEDSSIYLCSVEDWDDRRYGYTFGSGTRLTVV.

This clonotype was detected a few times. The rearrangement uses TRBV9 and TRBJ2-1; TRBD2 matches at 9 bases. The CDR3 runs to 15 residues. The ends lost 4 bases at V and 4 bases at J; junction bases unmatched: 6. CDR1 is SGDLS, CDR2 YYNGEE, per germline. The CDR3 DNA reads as TGTGCCAGCAGCCCCGGGACTAGCAAGTACAATGAGCAGTTCTTC. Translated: CASSPGTSKYNEQFF.

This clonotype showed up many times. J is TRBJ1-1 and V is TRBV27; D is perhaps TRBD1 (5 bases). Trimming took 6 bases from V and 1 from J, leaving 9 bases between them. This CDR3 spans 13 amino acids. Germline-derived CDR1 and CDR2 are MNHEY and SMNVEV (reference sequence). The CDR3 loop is CASRGATNTEAFF. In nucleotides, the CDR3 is TGTGCCAGCAGAGGGGCGACGAACACTGAAGCTTTCTTT.

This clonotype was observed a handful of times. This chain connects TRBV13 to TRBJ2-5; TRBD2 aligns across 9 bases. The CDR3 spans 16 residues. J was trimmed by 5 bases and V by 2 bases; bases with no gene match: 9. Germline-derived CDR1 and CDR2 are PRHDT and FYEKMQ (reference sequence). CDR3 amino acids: CASSLLRAGGGETQYF. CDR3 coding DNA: TGTGCCAGCAGCTTATTGCGAGCGGGAGGAGGGGAGACCCAGTACTTC. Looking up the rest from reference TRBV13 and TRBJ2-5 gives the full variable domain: AAGVIQSPRHLIKEKRETATLKCYPIPRHDTVYWYQQGPGQDPQFLISFYEKMQSDKGSIPDRFSAQQFSDYHSELNMSSLELGDSALYFCASSLLRAGGGETQYFGPGTRLLVL.

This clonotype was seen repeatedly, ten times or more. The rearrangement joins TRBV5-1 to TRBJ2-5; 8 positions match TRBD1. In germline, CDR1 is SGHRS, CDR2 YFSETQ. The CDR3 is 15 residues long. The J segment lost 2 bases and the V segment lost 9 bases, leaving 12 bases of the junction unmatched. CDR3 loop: CATPSKDRDQETQYF. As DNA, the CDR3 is TGCGCCACTCCATCCAAGGACAGGGATCAAGAGACCCAGTACTTC.

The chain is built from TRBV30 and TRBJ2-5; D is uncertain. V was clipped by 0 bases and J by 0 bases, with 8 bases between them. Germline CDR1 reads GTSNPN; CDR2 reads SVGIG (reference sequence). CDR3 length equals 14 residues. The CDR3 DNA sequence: TGTGCCTGGAGTGTAGCCGTATACCAAGAGACCCAGTACTTC. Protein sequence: CAWSVAVYQETQYF.

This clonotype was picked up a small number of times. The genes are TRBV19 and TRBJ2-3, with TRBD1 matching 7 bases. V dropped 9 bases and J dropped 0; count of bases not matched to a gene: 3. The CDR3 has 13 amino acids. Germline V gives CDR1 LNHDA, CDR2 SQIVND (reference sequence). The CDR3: CASRDRSTDTQYF. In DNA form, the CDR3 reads TGTGCCAGCCGGGACAGAAGCACAGATACGCAGTATTTT. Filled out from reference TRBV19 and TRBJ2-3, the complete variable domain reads DGGITQSPKYLFRKEGQNVTLSCEQNLNHDAMYWYRQDPGQGLRLIYYSQIVNDFQKGDIAEGYSVSREKKESFPLTVTSAQKNPTAFYLCASRDRSTDTQYFGPGTRLTVL.

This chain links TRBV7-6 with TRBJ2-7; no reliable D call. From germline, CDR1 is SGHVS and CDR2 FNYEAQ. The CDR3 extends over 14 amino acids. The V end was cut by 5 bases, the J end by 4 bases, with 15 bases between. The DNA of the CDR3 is TGTGCCAGCAGCGCCGCCTACAACATTTACGAGCAGTACTTC. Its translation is CASSAAYNIYEQYF.

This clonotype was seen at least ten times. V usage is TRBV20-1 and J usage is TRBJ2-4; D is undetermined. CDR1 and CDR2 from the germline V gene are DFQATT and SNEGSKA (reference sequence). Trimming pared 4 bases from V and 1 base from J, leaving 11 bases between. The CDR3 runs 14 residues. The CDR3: CSATGLEAKNIQYF. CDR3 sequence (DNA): TGCAGTGCTACAGGTCTCGAGGCCAAAAACATTCAGTACTTC.

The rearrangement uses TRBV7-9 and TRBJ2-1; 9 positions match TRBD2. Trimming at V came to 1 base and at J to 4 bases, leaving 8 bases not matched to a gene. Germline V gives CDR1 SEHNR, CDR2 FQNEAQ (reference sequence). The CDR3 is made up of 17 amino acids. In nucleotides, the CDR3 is TGTGCCAGCAGCTTAGAGGAGGGACTAGCTGCTTACAATGAGCAGTTCTTC. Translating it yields CASSLEEGLAAYNEQFF.

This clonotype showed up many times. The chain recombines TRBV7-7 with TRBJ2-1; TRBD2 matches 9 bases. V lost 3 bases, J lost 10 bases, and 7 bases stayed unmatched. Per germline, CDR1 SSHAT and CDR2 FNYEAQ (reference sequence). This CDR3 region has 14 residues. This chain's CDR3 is CASSFGGRADEQFF. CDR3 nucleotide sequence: TGTGCCAGCAGCTTCGGCGGGAGGGCTGACGAGCAGTTCTTC.

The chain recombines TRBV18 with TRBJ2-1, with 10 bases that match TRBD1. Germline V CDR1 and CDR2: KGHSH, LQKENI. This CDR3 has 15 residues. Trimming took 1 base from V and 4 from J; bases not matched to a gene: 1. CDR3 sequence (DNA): TGTGCCAGCTCACCACGACAGGGGGCTTACAATGAGCAGTTCTTC. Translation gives CASSPRQGAYNEQFF.

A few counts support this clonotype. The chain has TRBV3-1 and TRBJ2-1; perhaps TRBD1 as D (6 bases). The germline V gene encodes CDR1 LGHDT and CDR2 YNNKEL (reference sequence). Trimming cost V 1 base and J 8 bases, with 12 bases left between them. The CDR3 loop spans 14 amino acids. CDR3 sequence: CASSQVGYRDEQFF. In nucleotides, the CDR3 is TGTGCCAGCAGCCAAGTTGGATACAGGGATGAGCAGTTCTTC.

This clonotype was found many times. The CDR3 DNA reads TGTGCCAGCAGCTCCAGCCTCAACACCGGGGAGCTGTTTTTT. It yields the protein CASSSSLNTGELFF. V usage is TRBV7-3 and J usage is TRBJ2-2; D remains unclear. Trimming shortened V by 4 bases and J by 2 bases, and 8 bases separated the two germline ends. The CDR3 runs 14 residues. Germline values: CDR1 SGHTA, CDR2 FQGTGA. Supplemented by reference TRBV7-3 and TRBJ2-2, the full variable domain reads GAGVSQTPSNKVTEKGKYVELRCDPISGHTALYWYRQSLGQGPEFLIYFQGTGAADDSGLPNDRFFAVRPEGSVSTLKIQRTERGDSAVYLCASSSSLNTGELFFGEGSRLTVL.